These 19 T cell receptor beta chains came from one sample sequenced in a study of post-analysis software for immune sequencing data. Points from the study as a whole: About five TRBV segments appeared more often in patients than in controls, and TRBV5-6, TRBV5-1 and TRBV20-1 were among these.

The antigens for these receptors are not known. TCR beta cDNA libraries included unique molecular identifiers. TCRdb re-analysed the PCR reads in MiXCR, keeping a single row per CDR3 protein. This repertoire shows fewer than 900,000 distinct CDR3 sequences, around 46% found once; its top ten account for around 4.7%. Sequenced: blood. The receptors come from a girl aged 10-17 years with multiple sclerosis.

The CDR3: CASSLSRGMNTEAFF. The CDR3 region has the DNA TGTGCCAGCAGTTTATCGAGGGGGATGAACACTGAAGCTTTCTTT. V gene TRBV27 combines with J gene TRBJ1-1, with D perhaps TRBD1 (6 bases). This CDR3 is 15 amino acids long. Germline-derived CDR1 and CDR2 are MNHEY and SMNVEV (reference sequence). Trimming shortened V by 0 bases and J by 0 bases, and 8 bases separated the two germline ends.

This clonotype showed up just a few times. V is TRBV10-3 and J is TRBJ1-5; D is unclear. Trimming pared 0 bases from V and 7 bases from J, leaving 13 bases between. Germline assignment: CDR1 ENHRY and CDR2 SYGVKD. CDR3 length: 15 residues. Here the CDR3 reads CAISESVSPEQPQHF. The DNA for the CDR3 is TGTGCCATCAGTGAGTCGGTATCTCCGGAACAGCCCCAGCATTTT.

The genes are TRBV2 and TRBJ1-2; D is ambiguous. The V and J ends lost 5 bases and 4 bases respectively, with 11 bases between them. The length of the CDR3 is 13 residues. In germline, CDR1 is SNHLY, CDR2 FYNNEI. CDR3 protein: CASSQTEGYGYTF. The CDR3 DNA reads TGTGCCAGCAGTCAGACCGAGGGCTATGGCTACACCTTC.

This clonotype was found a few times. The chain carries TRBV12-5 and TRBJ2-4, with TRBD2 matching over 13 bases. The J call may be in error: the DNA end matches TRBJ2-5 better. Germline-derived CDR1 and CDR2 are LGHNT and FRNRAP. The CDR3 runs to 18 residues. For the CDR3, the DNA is TGTGCTAGTGGTTTTAGTACTAGCGGGAGGGCTCTACAAGAGACCCAGTACTTC. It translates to CASGFSTSGRALQETQYF.

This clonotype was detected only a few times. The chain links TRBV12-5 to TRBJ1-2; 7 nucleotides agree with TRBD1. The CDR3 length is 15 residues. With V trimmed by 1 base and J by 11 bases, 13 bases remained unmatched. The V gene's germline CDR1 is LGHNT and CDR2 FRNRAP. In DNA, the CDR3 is TGTGCTAGTGGTTTGGGCCTACAGGGGACGAAGGGGTACACCTTC. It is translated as CASGLGLQGTKGYTF.

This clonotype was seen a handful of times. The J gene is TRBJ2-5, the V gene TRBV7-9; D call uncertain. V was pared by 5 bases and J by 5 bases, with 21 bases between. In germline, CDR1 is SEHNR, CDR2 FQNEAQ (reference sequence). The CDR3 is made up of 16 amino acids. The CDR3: CASSKGSFVLRETQYF. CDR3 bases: TGTGCCAGCAGCAAAGGATCGTTTGTCCTACGGGAGACCCAGTACTTC.

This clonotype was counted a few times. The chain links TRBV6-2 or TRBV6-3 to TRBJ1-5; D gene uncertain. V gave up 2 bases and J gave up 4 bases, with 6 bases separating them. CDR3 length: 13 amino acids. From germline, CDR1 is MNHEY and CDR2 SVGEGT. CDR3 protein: CASSYTSNQPQHF. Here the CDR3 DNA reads TGTGCCAGCAGTTACACCAGTAATCAGCCCCAGCATTTT.

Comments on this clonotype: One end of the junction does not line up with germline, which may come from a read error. The CDR3 DNA sequence: TGTGCCGGCAGCCCCGACACTGGACGGGGCAATGAGCAGTTCTTC. Translating it yields CAGSPDTGRGNEQFF. The chain is built from TRBV3-1 and TRBJ2-1; weak D call: TRBD2 (5 bases). The CDR3 is 15 amino acids. The V gene's germline CDR1 is LGHDT and CDR2 YNNKEL (reference sequence).

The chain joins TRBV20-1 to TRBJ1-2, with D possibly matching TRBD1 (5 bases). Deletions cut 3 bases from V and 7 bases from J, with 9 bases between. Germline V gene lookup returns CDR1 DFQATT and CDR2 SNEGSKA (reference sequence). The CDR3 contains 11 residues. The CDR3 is CSASVTVGYTF. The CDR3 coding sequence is TGCAGTGCTAGTGTGACAGTTGGCTACACCTTC.

For the CDR3, the DNA is TGCAGTGCTGCGGTTCCGGGCGTCAATCAGCCCCAGCATTTT. Protein: CSAAVPGVNQPQHF. The chain carries TRBV20-1 and TRBJ1-5, with unresolved D. The germline V and J ends were trimmed by 5 bases and 3 bases, with 14 bases remaining between them. Germline assignment: CDR1 DFQATT and CDR2 SNEGSKA (reference sequence). This CDR3 comprises 14 residues.

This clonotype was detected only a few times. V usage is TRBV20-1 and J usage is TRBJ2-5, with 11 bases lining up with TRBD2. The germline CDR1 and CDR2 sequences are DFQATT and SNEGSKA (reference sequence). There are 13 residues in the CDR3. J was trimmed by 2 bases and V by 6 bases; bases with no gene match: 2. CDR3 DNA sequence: TGCAGTGCGACTAGCGGGACTCAAGAGACCCAGTACTTC. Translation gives CSATSGTQETQYF.

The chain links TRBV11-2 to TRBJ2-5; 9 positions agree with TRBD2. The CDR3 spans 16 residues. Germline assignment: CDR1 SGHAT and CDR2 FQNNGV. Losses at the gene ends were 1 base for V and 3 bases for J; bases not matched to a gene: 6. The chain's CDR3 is CASSLATSGAEETQYF. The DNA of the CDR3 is TGTGCCAGCAGCTTAGCGACTAGCGGAGCGGAAGAGACCCAGTACTTC.

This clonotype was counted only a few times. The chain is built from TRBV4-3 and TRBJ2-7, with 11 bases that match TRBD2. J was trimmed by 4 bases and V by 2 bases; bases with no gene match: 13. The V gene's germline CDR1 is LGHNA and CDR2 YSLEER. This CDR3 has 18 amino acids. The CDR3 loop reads CASSQLHKGGLADYEQYF. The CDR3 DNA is TGCGCCAGCAGCCAACTTCATAAGGGGGGACTAGCGGATTACGAGCAGTACTTC.

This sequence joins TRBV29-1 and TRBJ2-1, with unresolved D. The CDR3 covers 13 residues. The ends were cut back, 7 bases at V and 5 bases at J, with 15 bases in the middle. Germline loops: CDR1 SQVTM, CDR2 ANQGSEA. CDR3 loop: CSATLLGNNEQFF. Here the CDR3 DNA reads TGCAGCGCCACCCTTTTGGGAAACAATGAGCAGTTCTTC.

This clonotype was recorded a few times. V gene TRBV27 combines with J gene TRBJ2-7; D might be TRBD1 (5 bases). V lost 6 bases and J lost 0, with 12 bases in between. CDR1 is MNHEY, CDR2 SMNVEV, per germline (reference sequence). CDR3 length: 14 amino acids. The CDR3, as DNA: TGTGCCAGCAGCCCAGGTAGGGGCTCCTACGAGCAGTACTTC. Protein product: CASSPGRGSYEQYF.

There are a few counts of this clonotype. CDR3 coding DNA: TGTGCCATCAGTGACTTAGGAGGGGACATTCAGTACTTC. Translating gives CAISDLGGDIQYF. The chain employs TRBV10-3 and TRBJ2-4; D is possibly TRBD2 (6 bases). Deletions cut 3 bases from V and 8 bases from J, with 11 bases between. The CDR3 loop spans 13 amino acids. CDR1 and CDR2 (germline): ENHRY, SYGVKD.

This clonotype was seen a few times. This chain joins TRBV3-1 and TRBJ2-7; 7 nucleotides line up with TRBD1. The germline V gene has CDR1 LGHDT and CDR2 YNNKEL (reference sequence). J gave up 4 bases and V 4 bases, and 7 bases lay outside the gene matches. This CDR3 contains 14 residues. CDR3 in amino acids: CASSPGGVGYEQYF. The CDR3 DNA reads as TGTGCCAGCAGCCCAGGGGGTGTCGGATACGAGCAGTACTTC.

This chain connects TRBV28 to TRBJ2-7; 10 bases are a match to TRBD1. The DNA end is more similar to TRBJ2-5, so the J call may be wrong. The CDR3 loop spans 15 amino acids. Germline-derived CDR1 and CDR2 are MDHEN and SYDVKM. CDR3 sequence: CASRPTTGGLETQYF. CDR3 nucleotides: TGTGCCAGCAGACCCACGACAGGGGGCTTGGAGACCCAGTACTTC.

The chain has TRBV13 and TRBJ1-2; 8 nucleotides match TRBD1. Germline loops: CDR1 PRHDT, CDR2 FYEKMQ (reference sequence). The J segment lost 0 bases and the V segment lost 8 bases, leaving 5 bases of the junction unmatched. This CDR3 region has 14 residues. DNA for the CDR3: TGTGCCAGCGTACAGGGGGAAGCTAACTATGGCTACACCTTC. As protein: CASVQGEANYGYTF.